This is a list of T cell receptor beta chains from one sample in a study of beta chain features in type 1 diabetes. This table comes from immunoSEQ multiplex PCR, and its TCRdb copy is limited to in-frame clones, with some not included. Of 240,000 or so clones listed, 68% were seen once; the top ten hold around 0.05%. The specimen was naive CD4+ T cells from blood. Receptor source: a man aged 25-45 years in good health. Both conserved end residues are part of each CDR3. Fields, in order: D gene, clone size, V gene, J gene, CDR3 DNA, CDR3 protein. The D gene is left open where the match is weak. Rows may omit the clone size; those that give it use once, few, many or a size class.

D: .; size: .; V: TRBV29-1; J: TRBJ2-1; DNA: TGCAGCGTTGAACAGGGAAGGGCCTACAATGAGCAGTTCTTC; CDR3: CSVEQGRAYNEQFF
D: TRBD2; size: .; V: TRBV30; J: TRBJ2-3; DNA: TGTGCCTGGAACGGCGGGAGAGGTACAGATACGCAGTATTTT; CDR3: CAWNGGRGTDTQYF
D: .; size: .; V: TRBV25-1; J: TRBJ2-1; DNA: TGTGCCAGCAGTGCCTGGGGGGCTGAGCAGTTCTTC; CDR3: CASSAWGAEQFF
D: .; size: .; V: TRBV6-1; J: TRBJ2-6; DNA: TGTGCCAGCAGCCCCGCTGTTGAGCTGGGCAACGTCCTGACTTTC; CDR3: CASSPAVELGNVLTF
D: .; size: .; V: TRBV29-1; J: TRBJ2-3; DNA: TGCAGCGTTGGAACGGGTGCTAGCACAGATACGCAGTATTTT; CDR3: CSVGTGASTDTQYF
D: .; size: .; V: TRBV9; J: TRBJ2-2; DNA: TGTGCCAGCAGCGTAGTAGGAGGGAGGCCCGGGGAGCTGTTTTTT; CDR3: CASSVVGGRPGELFF
D: TRBD1; size: .; V: TRBV9; J: TRBJ1-5; DNA: TGTGCCAGCAGCGCAAGGGGGCTCCGACAGCCCCAGCATTTT; CDR3: CASSARGLRQPQHF
D: .; size: few; V: TRBV30; J: TRBJ2-1; DNA: TGTGCCTGGAAAGAGTCACGGGTCACCATTGACGATGAGCAGTTCTTC; CDR3: CAWKESRVTIDDEQFF
D: .; size: .; V: TRBV29-1; J: TRBJ2-2; DNA: TGCAGCGTTGGAGGGGGAAAAACCGGGGAGCTGTTTTTT; CDR3: CSVGGGKTGELFF
D: TRBD2; size: .; V: TRBV6-1; J: TRBJ2-3; DNA: TGTGCCAGCAAAGCAGCGGGGCCCACAGATACGCAGTATTTT; CDR3: CASKAAGPTDTQYF
D: .; size: once; V: TRBV5-1; J: TRBJ2-5; DNA: TGCGCCAGCAGCTTGTCCAAGGGCGAAGAGACCCAGTACTTC; CDR3: CASSLSKGEETQYF
D: TRBD1; size: .; V: TRBV25-1; J: TRBJ1-4; DNA: TGTGCCAGCAGTGATCCCAGGGGGACTAATGAAAAACTGTTTTTT; CDR3: CASSDPRGTNEKLFF
D: .; size: .; V: TRBV5-1; J: TRBJ2-7; DNA: TGCGCCAGCAGCTTGGGAGGGGCCAACGAGCAGTACTTC; CDR3: CASSLGGANEQYF
D: .; size: .; V: TRBV10-3; J: TRBJ2-3; DNA: TGTGCCATCAGTGAGTCTGGCGGGGGCGCCGATACGCAGTATTTT; CDR3: CAISESGGGADTQYF
D: .; size: .; V: TRBV9; J: TRBJ1-4; DNA: TGTGCCAGCAGCGTACGGGAGGGCAGTGGCGAAAAACTGTTTTTT; CDR3: CASSVREGSGEKLFF
D: .; size: .; V: TRBV7-2; J: TRBJ2-5; DNA: TGTGCCAGCAGCTTAAGCAGAGGACAAGAGACCCAGTACTTC; CDR3: CASSLSRGQETQYF
D: .; size: .; V: TRBV15; J: TRBJ1-1; DNA: TGTGCCACCAGCAGAGTAGTATTGGAAGCTGAAGCTTTCTTT; CDR3: CATSRVVLEAEAFF
D: .; size: .; V: TRBV30; J: TRBJ1-5; DNA: TGTGCCTGGAACGGGTACGCCGGTCAGCCCCAGCATTTT; CDR3: CAWNGYAGQPQHF
D: TRBD2; size: few; V: TRBV25-1; J: TRBJ2-3; DNA: TGTGCCAGCAGGAGGGGACTAGCGGGACGCACAGATACGCAGTATTTT; CDR3: CASRRGLAGRTDTQYF
D: .; size: .; V: TRBV27; J: TRBJ2-4; DNA: TGTGCCAGCAGTTATCAGGGTGACATTCAGTACTTC; CDR3: CASSYQGDIQYF
D: .; size: .; V: TRBV7-2; J: TRBJ1-5; DNA: TGTGCCAGCAGCGCAGATAGCAATCAGCCCCAGCATTTT; CDR3: CASSADSNQPQHF
D: .; size: .; V: TRBV30; J: TRBJ2-6; DNA: TGTGCCTCCGGGTGGGCCAACGTCCTGACTTTC; CDR3: CASGWANVLTF
D: TRBD2; size: .; V: TRBV7-2; J: TRBJ2-3; DNA: TGTGCCAGCAGCACGAGAGCGGGAGGGGGCACAGATACGCAGTATTTT; CDR3: CASSTRAGGGTDTQYF
D: TRBD2; size: .; V: TRBV4-2; J: TRBJ2-7; DNA: TGTGCCAGCAGCCTCACACCGGAACTAGCGGTCGAGCAGTACTTC; CDR3: CASSLTPELAVEQYF
D: .; size: .; V: TRBV5-1; J: TRBJ2-7; DNA: TGCGCCAGCAGCTTGTCAGGGGATCCCTACGAGCAGTACTTC; CDR3: CASSLSGDPYEQYF
D: .; size: .; V: TRBV4-3; J: TRBJ2-3; DNA: TGCGCCAGCAGCCAGACCGGGTGGGATACGCAGTATTTT; CDR3: CASSQTGWDTQYF
D: .; size: .; V: TRBV2; J: TRBJ2-5; DNA: TGTGCCAGCAGTGAGGGGAAGACCCAGTACTTC; CDR3: CASSEGKTQYF
D: TRBD2; size: once; V: TRBV29-1; J: TRBJ2-5; DNA: TGCAGCGTTAACGGAGCGGGAGGGCAGGGAGAGACCCAGTACTTC; CDR3: CSVNGAGGQGETQYF
D: .; size: .; V: TRBV20-1; J: TRBJ2-1; DNA: TGCAGTGCTAGAGATCCACCTGAGCAGTTCTTC; CDR3: CSARDPPEQFF
D: .; size: few; V: TRBV9; J: TRBJ2-2; DNA: TGTGCCAGCAGCGGTGCAGCCGGGGAGCTGTTTTTT; CDR3: CASSGAAGELFF
D: .; size: .; V: TRBV7-9; J: TRBJ1-4; DNA: TGTGCCAGCAGCTCACTGGGGGCAGAAGAAAAACTGTTTTTT; CDR3: CASSSLGAEEKLFF
D: .; size: few; V: TRBV29-1; J: TRBJ2-6; DNA: TGCAGCGTTGCCGACCGGGCCTATCCTGGGGCCAACGTCCTGACTTTC; CDR3: CSVADRAYPGANVLTF
D: .; size: .; V: TRBV7-9; J: TRBJ2-2; DNA: TGTGCCAGCAGCTTTTCCCTTCTTCCGGTCACCGGGGAGCTGTTTTTT; CDR3: CASSFSLLPVTGELFF
D: TRBD1; size: .; V: TRBV29-1; J: TRBJ2-7; DNA: TGCAGCGTTCCGGGACAGACCTACGAGCAGTACTTC; CDR3: CSVPGQTYEQYF
D: .; size: few; V: TRBV30; J: TRBJ2-7; DNA: TGTGCCTGGAGTGCTGCGGGGGCAGGGCAGTACTTC; CDR3: CAWSAAGAGQYF
D: .; size: .; V: TRBV29-1; J: TRBJ1-1; DNA: TGCAGCGTTGTTAGACAGTTGAACACTGAAGCTTTCTTT; CDR3: CSVVRQLNTEAFF
D: .; size: .; V: TRBV29-1; J: TRBJ1-2; DNA: TGCAGCGTGGGACACGAGGGGTATGGCTACACCTTC; CDR3: CSVGHEGYGYTF
D: .; size: few; V: TRBV29-1; J: TRBJ2-7; DNA: TGCAGCGTTGAATCGAGTGGGACCCCCTACGAGCAGTACTTC; CDR3: CSVESSGTPYEQYF
D: TRBD1; size: .; V: TRBV6-5; J: TRBJ1-2; DNA: TGTGCCAGCAGTAGAGACAGGGAACGCTACACCTTC; CDR3: CASSRDRERYTF
D: TRBD1; size: .; V: TRBV28; J: TRBJ2-3; DNA: TGTGCCAGCAGTGTAGGGACAGCTAGCACAGATACGCAGTATTTT; CDR3: CASSVGTASTDTQYF
D: .; size: .; V: TRBV11-2; J: TRBJ2-3; DNA: TGTGCCAGCAGCTTAGATCTGAATACGCAGTATTTT; CDR3: CASSLDLNTQYF
D: .; size: .; V: TRBV30; J: TRBJ2-7; DNA: TGTGCCTGGAGTGACGCTCCGCAGTCCCAGTACTTC; CDR3: CAWSDAPQSQYF
D: TRBD1; size: .; V: TRBV2; J: TRBJ2-2; DNA: TGTGCCAGTCGGACAGGGAACACCGGGGAGCTGTTTTTT; CDR3: CASRTGNTGELFF
D: TRBD2; size: once; V: TRBV11-2; J: TRBJ2-3; DNA: TGTGCCAGCAGCATTAGCGGGTCTAGCACAGATACGCAGTATTTT; CDR3: CASSISGSSTDTQYF
D: TRBD2; size: .; V: TRBV29-1; J: TRBJ2-1; DNA: TGCAGCGTTGCTGGGCTAGCGGGAGGTTTTGAGCAGTTCTTC; CDR3: CSVAGLAGGFEQFF
D: .; size: .; V: TRBV30; J: TRBJ1-2; DNA: TGTGCCTGGACAGGGGAGGACTATGGCTACACCTTC; CDR3: CAWTGEDYGYTF
D: .; size: .; V: TRBV5-4; J: TRBJ1-2; DNA: TGTGCCAGCAGCTTGGACAGGAACTATGGCTACACCTTC; CDR3: CASSLDRNYGYTF
D: .; size: .; V: TRBV5-1; J: TRBJ2-7; DNA: TGCGCCAGCAGCTTGGAGGTCGGGAGTCTGGACGAGCAGTACTTC; CDR3: CASSLEVGSLDEQYF
D: TRBD1; size: .; V: TRBV10-3; J: TRBJ1-6; DNA: TGTGCCATCAGTGAGTCCGGACAGGGTAGTTCACCCCTCCACTTT; CDR3: CAISESGQGSSPLHF
D: .; size: .; V: TRBV11-2; J: TRBJ2-7; DNA: TGTGCCAGCAGCTTACTGCGCGGCTACGAGCAGTACTTC; CDR3: CASSLLRGYEQYF